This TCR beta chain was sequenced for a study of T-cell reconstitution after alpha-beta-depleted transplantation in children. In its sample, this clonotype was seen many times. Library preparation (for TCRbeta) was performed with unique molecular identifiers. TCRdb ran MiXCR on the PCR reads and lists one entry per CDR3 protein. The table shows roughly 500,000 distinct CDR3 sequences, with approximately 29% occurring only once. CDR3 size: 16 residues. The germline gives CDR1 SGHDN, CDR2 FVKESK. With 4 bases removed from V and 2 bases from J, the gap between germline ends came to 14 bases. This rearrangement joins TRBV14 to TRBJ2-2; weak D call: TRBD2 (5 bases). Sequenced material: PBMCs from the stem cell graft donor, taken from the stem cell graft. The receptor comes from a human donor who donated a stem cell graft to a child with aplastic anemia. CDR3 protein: CASSLLPGINTGELFF. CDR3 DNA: TGTGCCAGCAGCCTACTCCCGGGAATTAACACCGGGGAGCTGTTTTTT.